The 20 T cell receptor beta chains in this list originate from one sample, sequenced in a study of cytomegalovirus exposure and HLA in healthy donors. Researchers ran the PCR with 60 Vbeta and 13 Jbeta primers. Only in-frame clones appear in the TCRdb table, and some are missing; sequencing was by immunoSEQ multiplex PCR. The table lists roughly 150,000 clones, more than 65% of them singletons. Sequencing used PBMCs. The origin of the receptors is a man younger than 35 in good health and CMV-seropositive.

This clone appeared a single time. The chain carries TRBV2 and TRBJ2-3; D possibly corresponds to TRBD2 (7 bases). The V end was cut by 5 bases, the J end by 2 bases, with 23 bases between. The CDR3 consists of 18 residues. Germline V CDR1 and CDR2: SNHLY, FYNNEI. The CDR3 coding sequence is TGTGCCAGCAGTTGGGAACTAGTGGGGGGGCTCCCCACAGATACGCAGTATTTT. Translating it yields CASSWELVGGLPTDTQYF.

This chain joins TRBV7-9 and TRBJ1-3; 7 bases align to TRBD1. The germline V gene encodes CDR1 SEHNR and CDR2 FQNEAQ (reference sequence). V shed 6 bases, J shed 0 bases, and the junction held 11 bases outside the gene matches. This CDR3 is built from 17 residues. The CDR3 region is CASRLGLGQNSGNTIYF. CDR3 coding DNA: TGTGCCAGCAGGCTAGGCCTGGGACAGAACTCTGGAAACACCATATATTTT.

The table lists this clone with a count of one. The V call is TRBV7-2, the J call TRBJ2-7; a possible D gene is TRBD1 (6 bases). CDR3 length equals 14 residues. Germline assignment: CDR1 SGHTA and CDR2 FQGNSA. V lost 1 base and J lost 4, with 11 bases in between. The CDR3 bases are TGTGCCAGCAGCTTAGGGTCCAGGGGATACGAGCAGTACTTC. This sequence encodes CASSLGSRGYEQYF.

This chain joins TRBV9 and TRBJ2-2; no definite D call. The CDR3 is 13 amino acids. The germline V gene encodes CDR1 SGDLS and CDR2 YYNGEE. The germline V and J ends were trimmed by 4 bases and 6 bases, with 10 bases remaining between them. The DNA for the CDR3 is TGTGCCAGCAGCTTCCGGGTGTCCGGGGAGCTGTTTTTT. It yields the protein CASSFRVSGELFF. The variable domain in full, completed from reference TRBV9 and TRBJ2-2, reads DSGVTQTPKHLITATGQRVTLRCSPRSGDLSVYWYQQSLDQGLQFLIQYYNGEERAKGNILERFSAQQFPDLHSELNLSSLELGDSALYFCASSFRVSGELFFGEGSRLTVL.

Comment on this clone: Different DNA sequences within this sample yield the same CDR3. The chain uses TRBV28 and TRBJ1-3, with D unclear. V dropped 6 bases and J dropped 0 bases, with 3 bases sitting between them. This CDR3 comprises 12 residues. Germline V CDR1 and CDR2: MDHEN, SYDVKM. DNA for the CDR3: TGTGCCAGCAGCCTCTCTGGAAACACCATATATTTT. It yields the protein CASSLSGNTIYF. Combining the CDR3 with reference TRBV28 and TRBJ1-3 gives the whole variable domain DVKVTQSSRYLVKRTGEKVFLECVQDMDHENMFWYRQDPGLGLRLIYFSYDVKMKEKGDIPEGYSVSREKKERFSLILESASTNQTSMYLCASSLSGNTIYFGEGSWLTVV.

V is TRBV19 and J is TRBJ1-5; D unclear. There are 17 residues in the CDR3. The V gene lost 1 base and the J gene lost 0 bases, with 13 bases spanning the gap. CDR1 and CDR2 from the germline V gene are LNHDA and SQIVND (reference sequence). The CDR3 loop reads CASSIVASPISNQPQHF. DNA of the CDR3: TGTGCCAGTAGTATAGTGGCCTCCCCAATTAGCAATCAGCCCCAGCATTTT.

The chain recombines TRBV27 with TRBJ2-7, with 10 bases matching TRBD1. This CDR3 region has 14 residues. Losses at the gene ends were 6 bases for V and 3 bases for J; bases not matched to a gene: 5. Germline V CDR1 and CDR2: MNHEY, SMNVEV (reference sequence). CDR3: CASSWDRGNYEQYF. DNA of the CDR3: TGTGCCAGCAGCTGGGACAGGGGAAACTACGAGCAGTACTTC.

The genes are TRBV9 and TRBJ1-2; 7 nucleotides align to TRBD1. With V trimmed by 0 bases and J by 6 bases, 2 bases remained unmatched. The CDR3 has 13 amino acids. Germline CDR1 reads SGDLS; CDR2 reads YYNGEE. Written as DNA, the CDR3 is TGTGCCAGCAGCGTAGTCACAGGGGATGGCTACACCTTC. Protein: CASSVVTGDGYTF.

With regard to this clone: At one end, the junction sequence differs from germline, possibly due to a read error. The rearrangement links TRBV18 to TRBJ2-4; 8 bases match TRBD2. From germline, CDR1 is KGHSH and CDR2 LQKENI. This CDR3 is 14 amino acids long. CDR3 nucleotides: TGTGCCAGCTCCCACGACGGGACTAGTAACACTCAGTACTTC. Translated: CASSHDGTSNTQYF.

The chain couples TRBV14 to TRBJ2-7; D not certain. V was pared by 5 bases and J by 4 bases, with 9 bases between. CDR3 length: 12 amino acids. Looked up from germline, CDR1 is SGHDN and CDR2 is FVKESK. The CDR3 sequence is CASSASPYEQYF. The CDR3 nucleotides are TGTGCCAGCAGCGCCAGTCCTTACGAGCAGTACTTC. The variable domain in full, completed from reference TRBV14 and TRBJ2-7, reads EAGVTQFPSHSVIEKGQTVTLRCDPISGHDNLYWYRRVMGKEIKFLLHFVKESKQDESGMPNNRFLAERTGGTYSTLKVQPAELEDSGVYFCASSASPYEQYFGPGTRLTVT.

This sequence joins TRBV29-1 and TRBJ1-1; unclear D gene. This CDR3 has 12 amino acids. Trimming took 0 bases from V and 2 from J, leaving 4 bases between them. CDR1 and CDR2 from the germline V gene are SQVTM and ANQGSEA. CDR3 in DNA: TGCAGCGTTGAAGACCTTAACACTGAAGCTTTCTTT. Protein product: CSVEDLNTEAFF.

The chain recombines TRBV29-1 with TRBJ2-5; D may be TRBD1 (6 bases). The DNA end is more similar to TRBJ2-7, so the J call may be wrong. CDR1 is SQVTM, CDR2 ANQGSEA, per germline. The CDR3 is made up of 11 amino acids. The CDR3 protein is CSVEQGYEQYF. The CDR3 DNA sequence: TGCAGCGTAGAACAGGGATACGAGCAGTACTTC.

The chain is built from TRBV5-1 and TRBJ2-7, with 9 bases aligning to TRBD2. J gave up 6 bases and V 1 base, and 8 bases lay outside the gene matches. The germline V gene has CDR1 SGHRS and CDR2 YFSETQ. The CDR3 loop spans 15 amino acids. The CDR3 DNA is TGCGCCAGCAGCTTGTTTTCTAGCGGGAACGGCGAGCAGTACTTC. It codes for CASSLFSSGNGEQYF. The variable domain in full, completed from reference TRBV5-1 and TRBJ2-7, reads KAGVTQTPRYLIKTRGQQVTLSCSPISGHRSVSWYQQTPGQGLQFLFEYFSETQRNKGNFPGRFSGRQFSNSRSEMNVSTLELGDSALYLCASSLFSSGNGEQYFGPGTRLTVT.

As for this clone: This CDR3 fails to terminate in the conserved phenylalanine or tryptophan, so it likely reflects a read error. In DNA, the CDR3 is TGTGCCAGCAGTTTATTTCGGGTGGAGGTCGATAATTCACCCCTCCACCTT. Translation: CASSLFRVEVDNSPLHL. The V call is TRBV28, the J call TRBJ1-6; no clear D. Germline-derived CDR1 and CDR2 are MDHEN and SYDVKM. Trimming pared 1 base from V and 5 bases from J, leaving 15 bases between. The CDR3 has 17 amino acids.

The gene calls are TRBV19 and TRBJ1-6; 10 nucleotides align to TRBD1. CDR3 size: 15 residues. Per germline, CDR1 LNHDA and CDR2 SQIVND (reference sequence). Trimming at V came to 5 bases and at J to 9 bases, leaving 7 bases not matched to a gene. The CDR3 DNA sequence: TGTGCCAGTAGTGGCGGGACAGGGGTAGGTTCACCCCTCCACTTT. Translated: CASSGGTGVGSPLHF.

Here the CDR3 DNA reads TGTGCCAGCAGTTTATCGGGACTACCCACCGTATACGAGCAGTACTTC. It yields the protein CASSLSGLPTVYEQYF. J is TRBJ2-7 and V is TRBV27, with TRBD2 identical over 7 bases. The CDR3 consists of 16 residues. The V gene's germline CDR1 is MNHEY and CDR2 SMNVEV (reference sequence). V shed 0 bases and J 4 bases; nucleotides not matched to a gene: 9.

This sequence joins TRBV7-9 and TRBJ1-1; TRBD1 aligns across 7 bases. Trimming cost V 4 bases and J 3 bases; bases outside gene matches: 5. The V gene's germline CDR1 is SEHNR and CDR2 FQNEAQ (reference sequence). There are 14 residues in the CDR3. The CDR3 nucleotides read TGTGCCAGCAGCTCGGGACAGTCTTACACTGAAGCTTTCTTT. It codes for CASSSGQSYTEAFF.

The rearrangement links TRBV6-6 to TRBJ2-1; no clear D. CDR1 MNHNY and CDR2 SVGAGI come from the germline V gene (reference sequence). CDR3 length: 14 amino acids. Deletions cut 2 bases from V and 7 bases from J, with 12 bases between. In DNA, the CDR3 is TGTGCCAGCAGTTACCGTTACATGGAGAATGAGCAGTTCTTC. This sequence encodes CASSYRYMENEQFF.

This rearrangement joins TRBV7-6 to TRBJ2-3; TRBD2 agrees at 8 bases. There are 15 residues in the CDR3. The V gene's germline CDR1 is SGHVS and CDR2 FNYEAQ. V lost 3 bases and J lost 2; bases outside the gene matches: 4. In DNA, the CDR3 is TGTGCCAGCAGCTTCGGGGGGGGGTCCACAGATACGCAGTATTTT. It codes for CASSFGGGSTDTQYF.

J is TRBJ2-7 and V is TRBV6-1; TRBD2 matches 9 bases. The V gene's germline CDR1 is MNHNS and CDR2 SASEGT. Germline trimming cut 1 base from V and 2 bases from J; bases unmatched to any gene: 3. The CDR3 covers 15 residues. The CDR3 region is CASSEEGGGAYEQYF. DNA of the CDR3: TGTGCCAGCAGTGAAGAGGGCGGGGGGGCCTACGAGCAGTACTTC.